A single sample gave rise to the 27 T cell receptor beta chains below, sequenced in a study of preoperative IRX-2 immunotherapy in early breast cancer. Sequencing was performed with immunoSEQ multiplex PCR; in TCRdb, only in-frame clones are kept and a portion is missing. The table lists 35,000 to 45,000 clones, around three quarters of them singletons. Treatment noted: preoperative locoregional IRX-2 cytokine immunotherapy. The sample consisted of tumor tissue, taken after IRX-2 immunotherapy. These receptors originate from a human donor with breast cancer.

The chain employs TRBV5-1 and TRBJ2-1; 12 positions match TRBD2. There are 16 residues in the CDR3. Germline V gene sequence: CDR1 SGHRS, CDR2 YFSETQ. J gave up 14 bases and V 4 bases, and 16 bases lay outside the gene matches. The CDR3 nucleotides are TGCGCCAGCAGCCCAGCTAGCGGGAGGGCCGTTATCTTAGAGTTCTTC. Amino acids: CASSPASGRAVILEFF.

J is TRBJ1-3 and V is TRBV18; no clear D. The V end was cut by 4 bases, the J end by 2 bases, with 12 bases between. Per germline, CDR1 KGHSH and CDR2 LQKENI. This CDR3 spans 15 amino acids. CDR3 residues: CASSRDGFPGNTIYF. As DNA, the CDR3 is TGTGCCAGCTCACGCGACGGGTTCCCTGGAAACACCATATATTTT. Full variable domain (remainder filled in from reference TRBV18 and TRBJ1-3): NAGVMQNPRHLVRRRGQEARLRCSPMKGHSHVYWYRQLPEEGLKFMVYLQKENIIDESGMPKERFSAEFPKEGPSILRIQQVVRGDSAAYFCASSRDGFPGNTIYFGEGSWLTVV.

CDR3 region: CASSVGLGSSYEQYF. DNA of the CDR3: TGCGCCAGCAGCGTTGGACTGGGAAGCTCCTACGAGCAGTACTTC. The rearrangement uses TRBV10-1 and TRBJ2-7, with a weak D call TRBD2 (5 bases). Germline V gene sequence: CDR1 WNHNN, CDR2 SYGVQD (reference sequence). The CDR3 is 15 residues long. The V end lost 6 bases, the J end lost 0 bases, and 15 bases lay between the germline ends.

This rearrangement joins TRBV6-4 to TRBJ2-1, with D possibly being TRBD2 (6 bases). CDR3 length: 11 residues. Germline assignment: CDR1 MRHNA and CDR2 SNTAGT. V was pared by 5 bases and J by 15 bases, with 14 bases between. CDR3 sequence: CASSSGLILFF. In DNA, the CDR3 is TGTGCCAGCAGTTCCGGACTAATTTTGTTCTTC.

V and J are TRBV28 and TRBJ1-5, with 8 bases identical to TRBD1. CDR1 is MDHEN and CDR2 is SYDVKM in the germline V gene. CDR3 length: 16 residues. V shed 4 bases, J shed 1 base, and the junction held 6 bases outside the gene matches. The CDR3 loop is CASSYAGGASNQPQHF. The CDR3 DNA follows: TGTGCCAGCAGTTATGCAGGGGGCGCGAGCAATCAGCCCCAGCATTTT. The variable domain in full, completed from reference TRBV28 and TRBJ1-5, reads DVKVTQSSRYLVKRTGEKVFLECVQDMDHENMFWYRQDPGLGLRLIYFSYDVKMKEKGDIPEGYSVSREKKERFSLILESASTNQTSMYLCASSYAGGASNQPQHFGDGTRLSIL.

V gene TRBV5-1 combines with J gene TRBJ1-4; TRBD1 might be the D (5 bases). Between the trimmed V and J ends, which lost 6 bases and 5 bases, there was a span of 14 bases. Germline loops: CDR1 SGHRS, CDR2 YFSETQ. The CDR3 loop spans 14 amino acids. The CDR3 sequence is CASTLGGVNEKLFF. CDR3 in DNA: TGCGCCAGCACGTTGGGGGGGGTCAATGAAAAACTGTTTTTT. The variable domain in full, with the rest retrieved from reference TRBV5-1 and TRBJ1-4, is KAGVTQTPRYLIKTRGQQVTLSCSPISGHRSVSWYQQTPGQGLQFLFEYFSETQRNKGNFPGRFSGRQFSNSRSEMNVSTLELGDSALYLCASTLGGVNEKLFFGSGTQLSVL.

The rearrangement joins TRBV11-3 to TRBJ1-4; D unresolved. V was clipped by 3 bases and J by 8 bases, with 13 bases between them. Germline CDR1 is SGHNT and CDR2 is YENEEA. The CDR3 extends over 14 amino acids. The CDR3 is CASSFGRMGEKLFF. CDR3 bases: TGTGCCAGCAGCTTTGGTCGGATGGGGGAAAAACTGTTTTTT.

The chain recombines TRBV9 with TRBJ1-4, with no clear D. The germline V gene encodes CDR1 SGDLS and CDR2 YYNGEE. There are 15 residues in the CDR3. Between the trimmed V and J ends, which lost 0 bases and 7 bases, there was a span of 13 bases. CDR3 bases: TGTGCCAGCAGCGTAGGAAGGGATCCCGGTGAAAAACTGTTTTTT. This sequence encodes CASSVGRDPGEKLFF. The full variable domain, rest sourced from reference TRBV9 and TRBJ1-4, is DSGVTQTPKHLITATGQRVTLRCSPRSGDLSVYWYQQSLDQGLQFLIQYYNGEERAKGNILERFSAQQFPDLHSELNLSSLELGDSALYFCASSVGRDPGEKLFFGSGTQLSVL.

The chain joins TRBV6-8 to TRBJ2-3; 9 nucleotides agree with TRBD1. Germline V gene sequence: CDR1 MNHGY, CDR2 SAAAGT. V dropped 1 base and J dropped 2; count of bases not matched to a gene: 1. CDR3 length: 15 amino acids. This chain's CDR3 is CASSYWDRVTDTQYF. The CDR3 nucleotides are TGTGCCAGCAGTTACTGGGACAGGGTCACAGATACGCAGTATTTT.

This sequence joins TRBV22-1 and TRBJ2-1; the D call of TRBD2 is as the table states it, not checked on the DNA. TRBV22-1 is listed as a pseudogene. The CDR3 has 16 amino acids. The CDR3 DNA reads as TGTGCCAGCAGTCCTAGCGGGAGGGCAACACCCAATGAGCAGTTCTTC. Its protein product is CASSPSGRATPNEQFF.

The chain is built from TRBV6-7 and TRBJ1-4; no definite D call. TRBV6-7 is treated as an ORF (open reading frame) with a function not yet certain. V dropped 5 bases and J dropped 0 bases, with 13 bases sitting between them. There are 16 residues in the CDR3. This chain's CDR3 is CASSEAGLATNEKLFF. CDR3 nucleotides: TGTGCCAGCAGTGAAGCGGGCCTGGCAACTAATGAAAAACTGTTTTTT.

V and J are TRBV5-1 and TRBJ1-1; D perhaps matches TRBD1 (6 bases). Germline V gives CDR1 SGHRS, CDR2 YFSETQ. The CDR3 spans 14 residues. Trimming removed 2 bases at V and 1 base at J, with 9 bases between. CDR3 protein: CASSFKGQNTEAFF. Here the CDR3 DNA reads TGCGCCAGCAGCTTCAAGGGACAGAACACTGAAGCTTTCTTT.

The J gene is TRBJ2-5, the V gene TRBV30; 11 positions match TRBD2. This CDR3 contains 13 residues. V shed 8 bases, J shed 7 bases, and the junction held 9 bases outside the gene matches. Germline CDR1 and CDR2: GTSNPN and SVGIG (reference sequence). The CDR3 DNA reads TGTGCCGGGACTAGCGGCTCTGGGGGGACCCAGTACTTC. Protein: CAGTSGSGGTQYF.

V and J are TRBV14 and TRBJ1-2; D not resolved. The V end lost 2 bases, the J end lost 0 bases, and 7 bases lay between the germline ends. The CDR3 is made up of 14 amino acids. The germline V gene encodes CDR1 SGHDN and CDR2 FVKESK. CDR3 DNA sequence: TGTGCCAGCAGCCAACCCCCCTCTAACTATGGCTACACCTTC. Protein sequence: CASSQPPSNYGYTF.

This clone was detected a few times. V is TRBV19 and J is TRBJ2-2; TRBD2 is a possible D gene (6 bases). CDR1 and CDR2 (germline): LNHDA, SQIVND (reference sequence). This CDR3 comprises 16 residues. The ends were cut back, 4 bases at V and 5 bases at J, with 17 bases in the middle. CDR3 loop: CASSTRETTRTGELFF. The CDR3 DNA sequence: TGTGCCAGTAGTACCCGGGAGACTACGAGAACCGGGGAGCTGTTTTTT.

The chain links TRBV15 to TRBJ1-6; 7 bases are shared with TRBD1. V lost 4 bases and J lost 7; bases outside the gene matches: 4. Germline assignment: CDR1 LNHNV and CDR2 YYDKDF (reference sequence). The length of the CDR3 is 14 residues. In DNA form, the CDR3 reads TGTGCCACCAGCAACAGGGGATCGAATTCACCCCTCCACTTT. Protein sequence: CATSNRGSNSPLHF.

The chain joins TRBV6-8 to TRBJ1-1; D uncertain. This CDR3 comprises 14 residues. Germline V lookup: CDR1 MNHGY, CDR2 SAAAGT. The V gene lost 4 bases and the J gene lost 3 bases, with 12 bases spanning the gap. CDR3 DNA sequence: TGTGCCAGCAGTTCCTCATGGGGTTACACTGAAGCTTTCTTT. It yields the protein CASSSSWGYTEAFF.

This clone was picked up a small number of times. Written as DNA, the CDR3 is TGTGCCAGCAGACCAGACGCCCACCCGAACACTGAAGCTTTCTTT. Its protein is CASRPDAHPNTEAFF. The chain has TRBV6-8 and TRBJ1-1; D ambiguous. The germline CDR1 and CDR2 sequences are MNHGY and SAAAGT. The CDR3 is 15 residues long. The V end was cut by 6 bases, the J end by 1 base, with 15 bases between.

This chain uses TRBV9 with TRBJ2-6; D unresolved. Trimming stripped 0 bases from V and 7 bases from J, with 11 bases between. This CDR3 spans 15 amino acids. Germline V CDR1 and CDR2: SGDLS, YYNGEE. CDR3 sequence reads: CASSVGALRANVLTF. CDR3 bases: TGTGCCAGCAGCGTAGGGGCGTTACGTGCCAACGTCCTGACTTTC. Full variable domain (outside the CDR3, taken from reference TRBV9 and TRBJ2-6): DSGVTQTPKHLITATGQRVTLRCSPRSGDLSVYWYQQSLDQGLQFLIQYYNGEERAKGNILERFSAQQFPDLHSELNLSSLELGDSALYFCASSVGALRANVLTFGAGSRLTVL.

The CDR3 loop is CASSLEGTTNEKLFF. DNA of the CDR3: TGCGCCAGCAGCTTGGAGGGTACAACTAATGAAAAACTGTTTTTT. The chain links TRBV5-1 to TRBJ1-4; D gene ambiguous. CDR1 is SGHRS and CDR2 is YFSETQ in the germline V gene. V was trimmed by 0 bases and J by 0 bases, leaving 6 bases between them. The CDR3 is 15 residues long.

This clone was counted once. This chain joins TRBV7-1 and TRBJ2-2; no clear D. TRBV7-1 is marked as an open reading frame, function uncertain. V was pared by 4 bases and J by 2 bases, with 5 bases between. The CDR3 sequence is 13 residues long. The CDR3 DNA is TGTGCCAGCAGCTACTCTAACACCGGGGAGCTGTTTTTT. Protein sequence: CASSYSNTGELFF.

The chain carries TRBV10-2 and TRBJ2-5, with 9 bases that match TRBD1. The trim removed 5 bases at V and 9 bases at J, leaving 10 bases unmatched. The CDR3 has 14 amino acids. The germline V gene has CDR1 WSHSY and CDR2 SAAADI. As DNA, the CDR3 is TGCGCCAGCAGTCTCGACAGGGGGGCTCCTCCCCAGTACTTC. Translation: CASSLDRGAPPQYF.

This clone was counted once. The chain combines TRBV19 with TRBJ2-1; D possibly uses TRBD1 or TRBD2 (5 bases each). Germline-derived CDR1 and CDR2 are LNHDA and SQIVND (reference sequence). Trimming left V 5 bases short and J 9 bases short, with 14 bases between. The CDR3 covers 13 residues. The CDR3 loop reads CASSAVTGTEQFF. The CDR3 region has the DNA TGTGCCAGTAGTGCCGTGACCGGGACTGAGCAGTTCTTC.

V and J are TRBV7-1 and TRBJ2-3; D is unresolved. TRBV7-1 is annotated as an ORF whose role is uncertain. CDR3 length equals 13 residues. Trimming left V 4 bases short and J 4 bases short, with 9 bases between. CDR3 residues: CASSFRGSDTQYF. In DNA, the CDR3 is TGTGCCAGCAGCTTTCGTGGATCAGATACGCAGTATTTT.

This clone has at least ten counts. The V and J genes are TRBV30 and TRBJ1-5; D might be TRBD1 (5 bases). This CDR3 contains 14 residues. Germline assignment: CDR1 GTSNPN and CDR2 SVGIG (reference sequence). V was pared by 0 bases and J by 5 bases, with 11 bases between. In DNA form, the CDR3 reads TGTGCCTGGAGTGTAAGGGGCCGGGATCAGCCCCAGCATTTT. It specifies CAWSVRGRDQPQHF.

The rearrangement links TRBV6-8 to TRBJ2-7; 9 nucleotides line up with TRBD1. V gave up 6 bases and J gave up 5 bases; unmatched junction bases: 8. The CDR3 has 14 amino acids. CDR1 is MNHGY, CDR2 SAAAGT, per germline. CDR3 in DNA: TGTGCCAGCAGCCCACAGGGGGCCCCCGACGAGCAGTACTTC. It specifies CASSPQGAPDEQYF.

This CDR3 is CASKKSGGRNIQYF. The CDR3 nucleotides read TGTGCCAGCAAGAAAAGCGGGGGCCGGAACATTCAGTACTTC. The rearrangement joins TRBV6-8 to TRBJ2-4, with TRBD2 matching 8 bases. Per germline, CDR1 MNHGY and CDR2 SAAAGT. The CDR3 is made up of 14 amino acids. Unmatched junction bases numbered 9, after V lost 7 bases and J lost 7 bases.